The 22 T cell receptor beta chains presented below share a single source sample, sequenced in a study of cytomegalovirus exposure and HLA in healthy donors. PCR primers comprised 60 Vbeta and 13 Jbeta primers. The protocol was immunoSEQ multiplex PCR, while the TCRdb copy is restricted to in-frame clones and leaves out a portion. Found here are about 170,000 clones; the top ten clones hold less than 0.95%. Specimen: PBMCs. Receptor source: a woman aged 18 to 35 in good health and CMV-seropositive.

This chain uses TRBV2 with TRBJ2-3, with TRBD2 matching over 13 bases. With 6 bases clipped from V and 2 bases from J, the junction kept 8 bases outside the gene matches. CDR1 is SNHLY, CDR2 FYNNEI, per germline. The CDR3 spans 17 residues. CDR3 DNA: TGTGCCAGCAGGGTATCCGGGACTAGCGGGAACACAGATACGCAGTATTTT. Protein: CASRVSGTSGNTDTQYF.

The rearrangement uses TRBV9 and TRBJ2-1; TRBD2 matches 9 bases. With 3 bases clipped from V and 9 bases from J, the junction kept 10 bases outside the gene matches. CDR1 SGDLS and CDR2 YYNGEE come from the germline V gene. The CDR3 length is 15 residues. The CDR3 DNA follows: TGTGCCAGCAGCGGGGATCCGGGACTAGCAGTTGAGCAGTTCTTC. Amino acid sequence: CASSGDPGLAVEQFF. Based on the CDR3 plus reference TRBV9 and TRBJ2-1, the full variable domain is DSGVTQTPKHLITATGQRVTLRCSPRSGDLSVYWYQQSLDQGLQFLIQYYNGEERAKGNILERFSAQQFPDLHSELNLSSLELGDSALYFCASSGDPGLAVEQFFGPGTRLTVL.

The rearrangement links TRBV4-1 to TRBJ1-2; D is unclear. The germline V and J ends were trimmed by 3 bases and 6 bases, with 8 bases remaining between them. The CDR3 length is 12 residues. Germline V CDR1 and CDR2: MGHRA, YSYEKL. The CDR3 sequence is CASSHRSDGYTF. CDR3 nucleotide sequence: TGCGCCAGCAGCCACAGGTCCGATGGCTACACCTTC.

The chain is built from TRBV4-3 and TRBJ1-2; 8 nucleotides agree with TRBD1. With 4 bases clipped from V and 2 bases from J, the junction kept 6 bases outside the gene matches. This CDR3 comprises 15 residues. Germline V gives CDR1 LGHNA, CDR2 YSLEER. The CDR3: CASSRLRQGNYGYTF. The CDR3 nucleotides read TGCGCCAGCAGCCGCCTGAGACAGGGGAACTATGGCTACACCTTC.

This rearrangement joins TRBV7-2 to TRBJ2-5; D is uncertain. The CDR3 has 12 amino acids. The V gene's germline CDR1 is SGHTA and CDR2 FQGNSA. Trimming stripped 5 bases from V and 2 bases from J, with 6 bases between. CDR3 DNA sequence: TGTGCCAGCAGCCCCCGGCAAGAGACCCAGTACTTC. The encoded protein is CASSPRQETQYF. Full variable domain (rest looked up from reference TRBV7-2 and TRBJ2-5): GAGVSQSPSNKVTEKGKDVELRCDPISGHTALYWYRQSLGQGLEFLIYFQGNSAPDKSGLPSDRFSAERTGGSVSTLTIQRTQQEDSAVYLCASSPRQETQYFGPGTRLLVL.

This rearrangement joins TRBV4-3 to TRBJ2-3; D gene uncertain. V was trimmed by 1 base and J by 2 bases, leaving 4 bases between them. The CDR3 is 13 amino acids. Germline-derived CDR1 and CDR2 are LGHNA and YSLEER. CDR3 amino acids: CASSQGATDTQYF. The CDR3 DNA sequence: TGCGCCAGCAGCCAAGGGGCCACAGATACGCAGTATTTT.

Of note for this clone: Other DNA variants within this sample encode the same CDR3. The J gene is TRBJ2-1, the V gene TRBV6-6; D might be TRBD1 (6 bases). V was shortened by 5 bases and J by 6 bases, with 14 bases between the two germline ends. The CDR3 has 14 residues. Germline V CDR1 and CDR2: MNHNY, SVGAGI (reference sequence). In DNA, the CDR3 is TGTGCCAGCAGTCGCGAGCAGGGGATCAATGAGCAGTTCTTC. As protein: CASSREQGINEQFF.

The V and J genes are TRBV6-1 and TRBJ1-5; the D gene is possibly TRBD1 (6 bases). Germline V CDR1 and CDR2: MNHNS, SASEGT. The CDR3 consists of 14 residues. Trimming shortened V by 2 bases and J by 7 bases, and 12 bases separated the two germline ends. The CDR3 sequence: CASSEQGGGQPQHF. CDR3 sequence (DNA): TGTGCCAGCAGTGAACAAGGGGGAGGGCAGCCCCAGCATTTT.

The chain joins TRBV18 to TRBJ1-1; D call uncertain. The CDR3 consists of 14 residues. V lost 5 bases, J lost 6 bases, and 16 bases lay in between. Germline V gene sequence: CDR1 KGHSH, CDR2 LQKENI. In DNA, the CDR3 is TGTGCCAGCTCATTCGTGACCCGGGGAGCTGAAGCTTTCTTT. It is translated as CASSFVTRGAEAFF.

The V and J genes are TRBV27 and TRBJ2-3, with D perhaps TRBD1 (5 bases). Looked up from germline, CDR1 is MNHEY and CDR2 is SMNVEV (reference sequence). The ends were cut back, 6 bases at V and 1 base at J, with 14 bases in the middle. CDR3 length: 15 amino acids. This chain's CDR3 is CASRPQGIGTDTQYF. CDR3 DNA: TGTGCCAGCAGACCCCAGGGAATAGGCACAGATACGCAGTATTTT.

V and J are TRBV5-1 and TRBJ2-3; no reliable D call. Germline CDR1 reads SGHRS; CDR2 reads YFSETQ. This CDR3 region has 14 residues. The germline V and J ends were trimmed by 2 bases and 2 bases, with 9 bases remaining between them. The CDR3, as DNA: TGCGCCAGCAGCTTAGACACTTCCACAGATACGCAGTATTTT. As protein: CASSLDTSTDTQYF.

CDR3 sequence (DNA): TGTGCCAGCAGCTATGGGACTAGCGGGAGGGCAGGGAATGAGCAGTTCTTC. Amino acid sequence: CASSYGTSGRAGNEQFF. The chain uses TRBV11-2 and TRBJ2-1; 16 bases match TRBD2. The CDR3 sequence is 17 residues long. Germline CDR1 and CDR2: SGHAT and FQNNGV. V dropped 4 bases and J dropped 7; count of bases not matched to a gene: 7.

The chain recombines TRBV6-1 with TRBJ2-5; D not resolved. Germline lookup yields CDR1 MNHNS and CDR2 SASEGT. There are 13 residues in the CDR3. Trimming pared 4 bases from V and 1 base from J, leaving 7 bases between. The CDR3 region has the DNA TGTGCCAGCAGTGTCAGTATCCAAGAGACCCAGTACTTC. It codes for CASSVSIQETQYF.

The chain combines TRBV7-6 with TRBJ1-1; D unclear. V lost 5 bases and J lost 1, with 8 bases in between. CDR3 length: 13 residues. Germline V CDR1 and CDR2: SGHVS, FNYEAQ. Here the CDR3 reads CASSASRNTEAFF. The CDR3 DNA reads TGTGCCAGCAGCGCCTCCAGGAACACTGAAGCTTTCTTT.

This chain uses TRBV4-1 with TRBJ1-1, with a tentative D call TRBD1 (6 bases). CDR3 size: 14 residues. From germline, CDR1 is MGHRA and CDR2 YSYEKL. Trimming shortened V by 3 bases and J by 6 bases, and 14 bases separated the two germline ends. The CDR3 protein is CASSHTITGSEAFF. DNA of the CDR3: TGCGCCAGCAGCCACACCATCACAGGGTCTGAAGCTTTCTTT.

The chain's CDR3 is CASSPASGTGTGYTF. CDR3 DNA sequence: TGTGCCAGCTCACCCGCCTCCGGGACAGGGACTGGCTACACCTTC. This rearrangement joins TRBV18 to TRBJ1-2, with 9 bases matching TRBD1. In germline, CDR1 is KGHSH, CDR2 LQKENI. CDR3 length: 15 residues. V was clipped by 3 bases and J by 7 bases; unmatched bases: 9.

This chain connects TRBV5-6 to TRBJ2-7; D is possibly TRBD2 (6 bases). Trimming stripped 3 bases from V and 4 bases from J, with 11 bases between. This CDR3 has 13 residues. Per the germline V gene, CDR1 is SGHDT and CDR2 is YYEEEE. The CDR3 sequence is CASSSGTLYEQYF. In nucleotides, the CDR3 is TGTGCCAGCAGCTCCGGGACTCTTTACGAGCAGTACTTC. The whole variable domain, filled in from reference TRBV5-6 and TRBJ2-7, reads DAGVTQSPTHLIKTRGQQVTLRCSPKSGHDTVSWYQQALGQGPQFIFQYYEEEERQRGNFPDRFSGHQFPNYSSELNVNALLLGDSALYLCASSSGTLYEQYFGPGTRLTVT.

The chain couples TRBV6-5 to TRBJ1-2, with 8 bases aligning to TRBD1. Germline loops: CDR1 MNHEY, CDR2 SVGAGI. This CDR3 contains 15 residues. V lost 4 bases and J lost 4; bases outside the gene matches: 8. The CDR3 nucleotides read TGTGCCAGCAGTTCGGGACAGGCGAACCGCTATGGCTACACCTTC. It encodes CASSSGQANRYGYTF.

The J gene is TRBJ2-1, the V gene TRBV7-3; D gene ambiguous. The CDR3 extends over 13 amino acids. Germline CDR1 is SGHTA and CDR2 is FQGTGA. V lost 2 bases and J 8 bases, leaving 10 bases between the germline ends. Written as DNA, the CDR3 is TGTGCCAGCAGCTTACTCTTGGGCTATGAGCAGTTCTTC. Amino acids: CASSLLLGYEQFF.

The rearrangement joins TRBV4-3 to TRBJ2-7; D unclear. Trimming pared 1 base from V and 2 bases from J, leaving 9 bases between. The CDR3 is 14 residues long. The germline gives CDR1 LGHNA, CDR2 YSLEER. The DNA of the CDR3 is TGCGCCAGCAGCCAAGTACCAGGTCCCTACGAGCAGTACTTC. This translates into CASSQVPGPYEQYF.

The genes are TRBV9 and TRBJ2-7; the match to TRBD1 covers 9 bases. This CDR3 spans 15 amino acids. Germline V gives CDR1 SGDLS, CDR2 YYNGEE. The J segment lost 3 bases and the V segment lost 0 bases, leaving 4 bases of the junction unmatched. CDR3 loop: CASSVGDRAFYEQYF. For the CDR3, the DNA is TGTGCCAGCAGCGTAGGGGACAGGGCGTTCTACGAGCAGTACTTC.

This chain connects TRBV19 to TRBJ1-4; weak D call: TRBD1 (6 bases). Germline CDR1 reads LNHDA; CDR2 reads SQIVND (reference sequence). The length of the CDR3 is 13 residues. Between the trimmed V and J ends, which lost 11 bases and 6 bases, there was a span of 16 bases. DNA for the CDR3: TGTGCCGTTCTCCGGGACATCGATGAAAAACTGTTTTTT. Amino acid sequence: CAVLRDIDEKLFF.